Listed below are T cell receptor beta chains from one sample, sequenced in a study of T cells after yellow fever vaccination. MiXCR, applied by TCRdb to the 5' RACE reads, yields one record per CDR3 protein. The sample lists 100,000 to 150,000 distinct CDR3 sequences, about 8.4% occurring once. The starting material was CD8+ T cells sorted from PBMCs, obtained on the day of the yellow fever booster vaccination. Source of these receptors: a man between 18 and 35 years old who received the YFV17D yellow fever vaccine. Each CDR3 is given with its conserved first and last residue. Fields, in order: clone size, J gene, D gene, V gene, CDR3 protein, CDR3 DNA. A D gene is named only where the DNA matches it firmly. Expanded clones get a size class; other rows say once, few or many, or leave the size out.

few	TRBJ1-2	NA	TRBV4-1	CASSQLQGTRSGYTF	TGCGCCAGCAGCCAACTTCAAGGGACGCGCTCTGGCTACACCTTC
few	TRBJ2-1	NA	TRBV4-3	CASSLTQLPYNEQFF	TGCGCCAGCAGCCTCACGCAGCTGCCGTACAATGAGCAGTTCTTC
medium-sized	TRBJ2-2	TRBD2	TRBV6-4	CASSDGTSTGELFF	TGTGCCAGCAGTGACGGGACTAGCACCGGGGAGCTGTTTTTT
few	TRBJ2-7	NA	TRBV2	CASREAGLTYEQYF	TGTGCCAGCAGGGAGGCAGGGCTTACCTACGAGCAGTACTTC
NA	TRBJ2-5	TRBD1	TRBV20-1	CSATPPSGRYRGQYF	TGCAGTGCTACTCCCCCCTCGGGGCGCTACAGGGGCCAGTACTTC
few	TRBJ1-2	TRBD1	TRBV4-3	CASSQGQGSRSYGYTF	TGCGCCAGCAGCCAAGGACAGGGCTCAAGAAGCTATGGCTACACCTTC
NA	TRBJ2-7	TRBD1	TRBV4-2	CASSQGTGQREQYF	TGTGCCAGCAGCCAAGGGACAGGGCAGCGCGAGCAGTACTTC
NA	TRBJ2-7	TRBD1	TRBV29-1	CSGYDRGSYEQYF	TGCAGCGGTTATGACAGGGGTTCCTACGAGCAGTACTTC
few	TRBJ1-6	NA	TRBV4-1	CASGWQENSPLHF	TGCGCCAGCGGTTGGCAGGAAAATTCACCCCTCCACTTT
NA	TRBJ2-2	NA	TRBV7-2	CASNVQGSGELFF	TGTGCCAGTAACGTTCAGGGGAGCGGGGAGCTGTTTTTT
NA	TRBJ2-3	NA	TRBV7-9	CASSQPLVDTQYF	TGTGCCAGCAGCCAACCGCTGGTGGATACGCAGTATTTT
NA	TRBJ2-3	NA	TRBV9	CASSAEGRGTDTQYF	TGTGCCAGCAGCGCAGAGGGCCGGGGCACAGATACGCAGTATTTT
few	TRBJ1-4	NA	TRBV12-5	CASGFLVESEQVKTEKLFF	TGTGCTAGTGGTTTCTTAGTCGAGTCCGAACAAGTAAAAACAGAAAAACTGTTTTTT
NA	TRBJ2-1	NA	TRBV7-9	CASSPTPGYSYNEQFF	TGTGCCAGCAGCCCGACCCCCGGTTACTCCTACAATGAGCAGTTCTTC
many	TRBJ1-1	TRBD1	TRBV5-1	CASSLAGGGNTEAFF	TGCGCCAGCAGCTTGGCAGGGGGCGGAAATACTGAAGCTTTCTTT
NA	TRBJ2-5	NA	TRBV4-1	CASSQTRQETQYF	TGCGCCAGCAGCCAGACGAGGCAAGAGACCCAGTACTTC
few	TRBJ2-1	TRBD1	TRBV6-6	CASSPGTEYNEQFF	TGTGCCAGCAGCCCCGGGACAGAATACAATGAGCAGTTCTTC
few	TRBJ2-3	TRBD2	TRBV24-1	CATSGGLAADTQYF	TGTGCCACCAGCGGCGGACTAGCGGCAGATACGCAGTATTTT
NA	TRBJ2-7	TRBD1	TRBV6-2/TRBV6-3	CASSYGRGYFIEQYF	TGTGCCAGCAGTTACGGCAGGGGGTATTTCATCGAGCAGTACTTC
few	TRBJ1-3	NA	TRBV5-1	CASSPKDSSGNTIYF	TGCGCCAGCAGCCCCAAGGACAGCTCTGGAAACACCATATATTTT
few	TRBJ2-1	TRBD2	TRBV5-1	CASSLDPGTSGGANEQFF	TGCGCCAGCAGCTTGGACCCCGGGACTAGCGGGGGGGCCAATGAGCAGTTCTTC
many	TRBJ2-5	TRBD1	TRBV6-2/TRBV6-3	CATNTLSGTDIQETQYF	TGTGCCACCAACACCCTTTCCGGGACAGATATCCAAGAGACCCAGTACTTC
NA	TRBJ1-1	NA	TRBV19	CASSISDRPNTEAFF	TGTGCCAGTAGTATTAGCGACAGGCCGAACACTGAAGCTTTCTTT
NA	TRBJ1-1	NA	TRBV7-9	CASSLGVGLNTEAFF	TGTGCCAGCAGCTTGGGTGTAGGGCTAAACACTGAAGCTTTCTTT
many	TRBJ2-4	NA	TRBV3-1	CASSQEGLAKNIQYF	TGTGCCAGCAGCCAAGAGGGACTAGCCAAAAACATTCAGTACTTC
few	TRBJ2-7	NA	TRBV10-2	CASSESGVEYF	TGCGCCAGCAGTGAGTCGGGGGTGGAGTACTTC
many	TRBJ2-4	NA	TRBV9	CASRARRGPSSPAKNIQYF	TGTGCCAGCAGGGCCCGGCGGGGCCCATCCTCGCCGGCCAAAAACATTCAGTACTTC
few	TRBJ2-1	TRBD1	TRBV5-1	CASSDSGTDYNEQFF	TGCGCCAGCAGCGATTCGGGGACAGACTACAATGAGCAGTTCTTC
NA	TRBJ2-7	TRBD1	TRBV4-1	CASSQTGTGPYEQYF	TGCGCCAGCAGCCAGACCGGGACAGGTCCCTACGAGCAGTACTTC
NA	TRBJ1-4	TRBD1	TRBV7-9	CASSFRDRIEKLFF	TGTGCCAGCAGCTTCCGGGACAGGATTGAAAAACTGTTTTTT
few	TRBJ1-2	NA	TRBV5-1	CASSSRQEDYGYTF	TGCGCCAGCAGCTCCCGACAGGAGGACTATGGCTACACCTTC
NA	TRBJ2-1	TRBD2	TRBV6-8	CARWVGGGNEQFF	TGTGCCAGATGGGTTGGGGGAGGGAATGAGCAGTTCTTC
few	TRBJ2-1	TRBD1	TRBV7-6	CASSLTGGGIIEQFF	TGTGCCAGCAGCTTAACAGGGGGAGGAATAATAGAGCAGTTCTTC
few	TRBJ2-7	NA	TRBV13	CASSLRGRGYEQYF	TGTGCCAGCAGCTTGAGGGGTCGGGGCTACGAGCAGTACTTC
NA	TRBJ2-7	NA	TRBV12-3/TRBV12-4	CASSPPDAYEQYF	TGTGCCAGCAGTCCCCCTGACGCCTACGAGCAGTACTTC
many	TRBJ2-2	TRBD1	TRBV6-4	CASSDGTDTGELFF	TGTGCCAGCAGTGATGGGACAGACACCGGGGAGCTGTTTTTT
few	TRBJ2-3	NA	TRBV12-3/TRBV12-4	CASSFSVGSDTQYF	TGTGCCAGCAGTTTTTCTGTGGGCTCAGATACGCAGTATTTT
NA	TRBJ2-1	TRBD1	TRBV6-5	CASRLSYRGHNEQFF	TGTGCCAGCAGGCTCTCCTATAGGGGGCACAATGAGCAGTTCTTC
NA	TRBJ2-4	NA	TRBV15	CATKGGKNIQYF	TGTGCCACTAAGGGTGGCAAAAACATTCAGTACTTC
many	TRBJ2-1	TRBD1	TRBV6-1	CASQGANYNEQFF	TGTGCCAGCCAGGGGGCGAACTACAATGAGCAGTTCTTC
few	TRBJ1-2	TRBD1	TRBV4-3	CASSRGQGALYGYTF	TGCGCCAGCAGCCGGGGACAGGGGGCTTTGTATGGCTACACCTTC
NA	TRBJ2-3	NA	TRBV11-3	CASSDRSDTDTQYF	TGTGCCAGCAGCGACCGGTCTGACACAGATACGCAGTATTTT
NA	TRBJ2-7	NA	TRBV29-1	CSVGGTSYEQYF	TGCAGCGTCGGCGGAACGTCCTACGAGCAGTACTTC
many	TRBJ1-1	NA	TRBV7-9	CASTPERGGTEAFF	TGTGCCAGCACCCCCGAGCGGGGAGGGACTGAAGCTTTCTTT
NA	TRBJ2-5	TRBD2	TRBV4-2	CASSQDRGVFETQYF	TGTGCCAGCAGCCAAGATCGGGGGGTCTTCGAGACCCAGTACTTC
few	TRBJ2-7	NA	TRBV6-5	CASSRGPGTYEQYF	TGTGCCAGCAGCCGAGGTCCGGGGACCTACGAGCAGTACTTC
NA	TRBJ1-5	NA	TRBV2	CASRAKGTYSNQPQHF	TGTGCCAGCAGAGCTAAAGGGACATATAGCAATCAGCCCCAGCATTTT
few	TRBJ1-1	NA	TRBV4-1	CASSPAKGFWAFF	TGCGCCAGCAGCCCCGCTAAAGGTTTCTGGGCTTTCTTT